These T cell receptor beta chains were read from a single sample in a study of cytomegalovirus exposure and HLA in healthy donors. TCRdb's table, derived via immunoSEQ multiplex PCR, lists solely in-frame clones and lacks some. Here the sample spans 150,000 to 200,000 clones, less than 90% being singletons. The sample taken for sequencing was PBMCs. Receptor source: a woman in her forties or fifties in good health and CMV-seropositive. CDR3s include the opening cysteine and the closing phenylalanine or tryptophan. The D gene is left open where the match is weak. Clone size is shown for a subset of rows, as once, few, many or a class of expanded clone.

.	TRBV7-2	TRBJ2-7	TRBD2	TGTGCCAGCAGCTTTTCTGCGGGGGCCTACGAGCAGTACTTC	CASSFSAGAYEQYF
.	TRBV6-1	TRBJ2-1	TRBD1	TGTGCCAGCAGATGGACAGGGGCGCATGAGCAGTTCTTC	CASRWTGAHEQFF
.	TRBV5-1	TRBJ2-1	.	TGCGCCAGCAGCTTGGATTCAGCCTACAATGAGCAGTTCTTC	CASSLDSAYNEQFF
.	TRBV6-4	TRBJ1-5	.	TGTGCCAGCAGTCCCGGGACAACAGATCAGCCCCAGCATTTT	CASSPGTTDQPQHF
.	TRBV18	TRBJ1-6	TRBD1	TGTGCCAGCTCACCGCTTCCTGACAGGGTGTTTTCACCCCTCCACTTT	CASSPLPDRVFSPLHF
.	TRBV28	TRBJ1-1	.	TGTGCCAGCAGTTTTGCCGGGGACACTGAAGCTTTCTTT	CASSFAGDTEAFF
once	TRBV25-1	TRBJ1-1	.	TGTGCCAGCAGTGAATCGGACAGTCGCACTGAAGCTTTCTTT	CASSESDSRTEAFF
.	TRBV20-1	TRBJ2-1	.	TGCAGTGCTAGAGGGGCGAATGAGCAGTTCTTC	CSARGANEQFF
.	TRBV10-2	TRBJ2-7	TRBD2	TGCGCCAGCAGGGCCCCAACTAGCGGGAGGCCCCCTGAGCAGTACTTC	CASRAPTSGRPPEQYF
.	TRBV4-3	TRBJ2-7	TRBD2	TGCGCCAGCAGCCAAGATTTGGTGACTAGCGGGGGGCACTCCTACGAGCAGTACTTC	CASSQDLVTSGGHSYEQYF
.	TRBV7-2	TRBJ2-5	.	TGTGCCAGCAGCTTAGGTCCAGCGCAAGAGACCCAGTACTTC	CASSLGPAQETQYF
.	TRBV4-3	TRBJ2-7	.	TGCGCCAGCAGCCAAGACAGGGACTACGAGCAGTACTTC	CASSQDRDYEQYF
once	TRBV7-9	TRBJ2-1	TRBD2	TGTTCCAGCAGCTTAGTAAGACTAGCGGGGGTCAGCTCCTACAATGAGCAGTTCTTC	CSSSLVRLAGVSSYNEQFF
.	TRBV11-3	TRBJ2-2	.	TGTGCCAGCAGCTTAGGAGTGGGGGGGCCAGCCGGGGAGCTGTTTTTT	CASSLGVGGPAGELFF
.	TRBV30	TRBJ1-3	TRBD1	TGTGCCTGGGACCATGGACAGGGAGGAAACACCATATATTTT	CAWDHGQGGNTIYF
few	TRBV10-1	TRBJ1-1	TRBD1	TGCGCCAGCAGTGCCCCCGGGACAGGGGACACTGAAGCTTTCTTT	CASSAPGTGDTEAFF
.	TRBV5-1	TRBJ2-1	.	TGCGCCAGCAGCTTGGATCGGGGGGCGGGCTCCTACAATGAGCAGTTCTTC	CASSLDRGAGSYNEQFF
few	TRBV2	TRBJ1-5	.	TGTGCCAGCAGTGGTCAGGGCGGCAATCAGCCCCAGCATTTT	CASSGQGGNQPQHF
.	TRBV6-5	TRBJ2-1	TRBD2	TGTGCCAGCAGTATAGCGGGGGGATCGAATGAGCAGTTCTTC	CASSIAGGSNEQFF
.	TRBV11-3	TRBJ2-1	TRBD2	TGTGCCAGCAGCTTAGGTTCGATAGCGGGAGGTCTGAGCTCCTACAATGAGCAGTTCTTC	CASSLGSIAGGLSSYNEQFF
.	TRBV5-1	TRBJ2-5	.	TGCGCCAGCAGCTTGCAACCGGAAGAGACCCAGTACTTC	CASSLQPEETQYF
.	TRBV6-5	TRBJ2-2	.	TGTGCCAGCAGTTACAGCGGTACGAACACCGGGGAGCTGTTTTTT	CASSYSGTNTGELFF
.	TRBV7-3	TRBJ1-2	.	TGTGCCAGCAGCTCAGGAAACGACAGGCCCTTGGATGGCTACACCTTC	CASSSGNDRPLDGYTF
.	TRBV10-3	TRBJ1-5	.	TGTGCCATCAGTGAGTCCGGGGAGTGGGGCAATCAGCCCCAGCATTTT	CAISESGEWGNQPQHF
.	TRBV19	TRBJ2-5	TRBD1	TGTGCCAGTAGTGCGTTAGACAGGGGAAACCAAGAGACCCAGTACTTC	CASSALDRGNQETQYF
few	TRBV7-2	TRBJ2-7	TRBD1	TGTGCCAGCAGCTTAAGGGGGCTGGGGGAGCAGTACTTC	CASSLRGLGEQYF